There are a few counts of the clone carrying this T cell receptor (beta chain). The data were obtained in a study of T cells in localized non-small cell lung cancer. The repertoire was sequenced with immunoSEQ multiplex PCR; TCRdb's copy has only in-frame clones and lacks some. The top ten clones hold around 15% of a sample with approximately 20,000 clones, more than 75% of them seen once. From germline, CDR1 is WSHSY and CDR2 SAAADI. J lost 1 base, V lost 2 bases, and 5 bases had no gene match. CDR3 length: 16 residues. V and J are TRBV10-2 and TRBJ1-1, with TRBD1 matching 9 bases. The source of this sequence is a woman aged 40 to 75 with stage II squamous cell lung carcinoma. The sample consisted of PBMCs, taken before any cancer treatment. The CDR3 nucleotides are TGCGCCAGCAGTGAGCCCTGGACAGGGGCGAACACTGAAGCTTTCTTT. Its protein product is CASSEPWTGANTEAFF.